One and the same sample provided the 17 T cell receptor beta chains below, sequenced in a study of T cell responses to AZD1222 COVID-19 vaccine. Only in-frame clones appear in the TCRdb table, and some are missing; sequencing was by immunoSEQ multiplex PCR. The sample contains more than 70,000 clones, 80% to 90% of which appear only once. The sequencing here drew on peripheral blood, taken on day 0 of AZD1222 vaccination. The receptors stem from an adult in good health.

This clone appeared a few times. The rearrangement uses TRBV7-2 and TRBJ2-3; 9 bases agree with TRBD2. Looked up from germline, CDR1 is SGHTA and CDR2 is FQGNSA. Trimming removed 5 bases from V and 9 bases from J; junction bases left unmatched: 9. CDR3 length: 14 residues. For the CDR3, the DNA is TGTGCCAGCAGCCTAAGACTAGCGGAAGAGACGCAGTATTTT. Protein product: CASSLRLAEETQYF.

The rearrangement links TRBV19 to TRBJ1-3; D perhaps matches TRBD1 (6 bases). CDR1 and CDR2 from the germline V gene are LNHDA and SQIVND (reference sequence). This CDR3 is built from 13 residues. V was clipped by 4 bases and J by 4 bases, with 8 bases between them. CDR3 sequence: CASSTGGGNTIYF. CDR3 nucleotide sequence: TGTGCCAGTAGTACCGGGGGCGGAAACACCATATATTTT.

This clone is a singleton in its sample. The gene calls are TRBV27 and TRBJ2-3; TRBD2 matches 8 bases. The V gene end was trimmed by 10 bases and the J gene end by 0 bases; junction bases not matched to a gene: 6. Germline V CDR1 and CDR2: MNHEY, SMNVEV (reference sequence). The CDR3 runs 14 residues. CDR3 amino acids: CANTAGASTDTQYF. As DNA, the CDR3 is TGTGCCAACACAGCGGGAGCAAGCACAGATACGCAGTATTTT.

The V call is TRBV15, the J call TRBJ1-1; maybe TRBD1 (6 bases). Germline loops: CDR1 LNHNV, CDR2 YYDKDF (reference sequence). The CDR3 covers 15 residues. V shed 3 bases and J shed 0 bases, with 11 bases lying between them. Here the CDR3 reads CATSSRGSLNTEAFF. CDR3 DNA: TGTGCCACCAGCAGCAGGGGATCCTTGAACACTGAAGCTTTCTTT.

This chain joins TRBV3-1 (or the pseudogene TRBV3-2) and TRBJ1-1; 7 bases line up with TRBD1. With 1 base clipped from V and 7 bases from J, the junction kept 0 bases outside the gene matches. The CDR3 contains 12 residues. Germline V gene data show CDR1 as LGHDT and CDR2 as YNNKEL (reference sequence). The CDR3 DNA sequence: TGTGCCAGCAGCCAAGGGGACAGTGAAGCTTTCTTT. It encodes CASSQGDSEAFF.

The genes are TRBV15 and TRBJ1-2; possibly TRBD1 for D (5 bases). The ends were cut back, 0 bases at V and 8 bases at J, with 13 bases in the middle. From germline, CDR1 is LNHNV and CDR2 YYDKDF (reference sequence). CDR3 length equals 14 residues. The CDR3 sequence is CATSRDRKGVGYTF. The CDR3 DNA follows: TGTGCCACCAGCAGAGATCGGAAAGGGGTAGGCTACACCTTC.

The chain has TRBV15 and TRBJ1-1; D unclear. In germline, CDR1 is LNHNV, CDR2 YYDKDF (reference sequence). The CDR3 sequence is 14 residues long. Trimming took 0 bases from V and 1 from J, leaving 6 bases between them. DNA of the CDR3: TGTGCCACCAGCAGAGATGCAGGGAACACTGAAGCTTTCTTT. Protein sequence: CATSRDAGNTEAFF. The complete variable domain, with remaining parts taken from reference TRBV15 and TRBJ1-1, reads DAMVIQNPRYQVTQFGKPVTLSCSQTLNHNVMYWYQQKSSQAPKLLFHYYDKDFNNEADTPDNFQSRRPNTSFCFLDIRSPGLGDTAMYLCATSRDAGNTEAFFGQGTRLTVV.

This sequence joins TRBV27 and TRBJ2-7; D tentatively reads TRBD1 or TRBD2 (5 bases each). V gave up 4 bases and J gave up 1 base, with 14 bases separating them. CDR1 and CDR2 from the germline V gene are MNHEY and SMNVEV (reference sequence). This CDR3 has 15 residues. CDR3 residues: CASSYRDRISYEQYF. The CDR3 region has the DNA TGTGCCAGCAGTTACCGGGACCGAATATCCTACGAGCAGTACTTC.

The V call is TRBV6-2 or TRBV6-3, the J call TRBJ1-1; no clear D gene. V lost 2 bases and J lost 1, with 11 bases in between. The CDR3 has 15 amino acids. Germline V gives CDR1 MNHEY, CDR2 SVGEGT. In DNA, the CDR3 is TGTGCCAGCAGTTACGAGCAGTCATGGAACACTGAAGCTTTCTTT. Its protein is CASSYEQSWNTEAFF.

The V gene is TRBV20-1, the J gene TRBJ1-2; tentative D call: TRBD1 (6 bases). V lost 8 bases to trimming and J lost 4 bases, with 11 bases between them. Per the germline V gene, CDR1 is DFQATT and CDR2 is SNEGSKA (reference sequence). The CDR3 has 11 amino acids. The chain's CDR3 is CSPPTGYGYTF. The CDR3 DNA sequence: TGCAGTCCTCCGACAGGCTATGGCTACACCTTC.

This chain uses TRBV7-8 with TRBJ2-5; TRBD1 might be the D (5 bases). Per the germline V gene, CDR1 is SGHVS and CDR2 is FQNEAQ. CDR3 length: 13 amino acids. The germline V and J ends were trimmed by 3 bases and 1 base, with 6 bases remaining between them. CDR3 in DNA: TGTGCCAGCAGCTTGACAGTCCAAGAGACCCAGTACTTC. This gives the protein CASSLTVQETQYF.

The chain combines TRBV28 with TRBJ1-2; TRBD1 might be the D (6 bases). In germline, CDR1 is MDHEN, CDR2 SYDVKM. Trimming took 11 bases from V and 4 from J, leaving 17 bases between them. The length of the CDR3 is 13 residues. The CDR3 DNA sequence: TGTGCCGGACGAAATGGCAGGGGCTATGGCTACACCTTC. It translates to CAGRNGRGYGYTF.

V usage is TRBV11-3 and J usage is TRBJ2-7; D unresolved. Between the trimmed V and J ends, which lost 5 bases and 9 bases, there was a span of 11 bases. CDR3 length equals 11 residues. From germline, CDR1 is SGHNT and CDR2 YENEEA. The CDR3 reads CASSTGPVQYF. The CDR3 region has the DNA TGTGCCAGCAGCACCGGGCCCGTGCAGTACTTC.

The chain couples TRBV6-5 to TRBJ2-1, with 10 bases identical to TRBD2. This CDR3 is built from 15 residues. The junction had 2 bases not matched to a gene; V was cut back by 2 bases and J by 4 bases. Germline CDR1 is MNHEY and CDR2 is SVGAGI. CDR3 coding DNA: TGTGCCAGCAGTTACCAGGGACTAGCGTACAATGAGCAGTTCTTC. It yields the protein CASSYQGLAYNEQFF.

The chain employs TRBV7-3 and TRBJ2-3; 11 bases line up with TRBD2. This CDR3 contains 16 residues. The ends lost 3 bases at V and 1 base at J; junction bases unmatched: 3. Germline V gene sequence: CDR1 SGHTA, CDR2 FQGTGA. In nucleotides, the CDR3 is TGTGCCAGCAGCTTGGGACTAGCGGCTCGCACAGATACGCAGTATTTT. Amino acids: CASSLGLAARTDTQYF.

This clone was counted once. The chain couples TRBV2 to TRBJ2-2; TRBD1 agrees at 9 bases. Germline CDR1 reads SNHLY; CDR2 reads FYNNEI. The CDR3 is made up of 15 amino acids. J lost 5 bases, V lost 6 bases, and 7 bases had no gene match. The CDR3 bases are TGTGCCAGCAGACTTTCGGACAGGGGAACCGGGGAGCTGTTTTTT. It yields the protein CASRLSDRGTGELFF.

The V call is TRBV9, the J call TRBJ1-5; D gene uncertain. Germline V CDR1 and CDR2: SGDLS, YYNGEE. V gave up 0 bases and J gave up 7 bases, with 8 bases separating them. The CDR3 has 13 amino acids. The CDR3 protein is CASSVAEGQPQHF. CDR3 bases: TGTGCCAGCAGCGTAGCGGAAGGACAGCCCCAGCATTTT.